Below are 18 T cell receptor beta chains sequenced from a single sample in a study of tumor-infiltrating lymphocytes in primary liver carcinoma. Using a constant-region primer together with ProtoScript II reverse transcriptase, TCR beta cDNA was made from about 500 ng of total RNA. Sequencing libraries for TCR beta derived from three nested multiplex PCR rounds that used slightly modified ARM-PCR. A C-beta reverse primer and TRBV1-TRBV30 forward primers served in each of the first two PCR rounds, at about 10 cycles apiece. TCRdb ran MiXCR on the multiplex PCR reads and lists one entry per CDR3 protein. Of 300,000 to 350,000 distinct CDR3 sequences in the sample, roughly 61% were seen once. For blood RNA, unsorted whole blood served as the source, and germline DNA was extracted too. Source material: peripheral blood. All receptors come from a man aged 40-55 years with primary liver carcinoma and hepatitis B virus infection.

There are a few counts of this clonotype. The chain has TRBV5-5 and TRBJ2-1, with unresolved D. The length of the CDR3 is 16 residues. Trimming took off 4 bases at V and 0 bases at J, with 14 bases between the two ends. The germline CDR1 and CDR2 sequences are SGHKS and YYEKEE (reference sequence). This CDR3 reads CASSTLGGSSYNEQFF. DNA for the CDR3: TGTGCCAGCAGCACCCTAGGTGGATCCTCCTACAATGAGCAGTTCTTC. Full variable domain (outside the CDR3, taken from reference TRBV5-5 and TRBJ2-1): DAGVTQSPTHLIKTRGQQVTLRCSPISGHKSVSWYQQVLGQGPQFIFQYYEKEERGRGNFPDRFSARQFPNYSSELNVNALLLGDSALYLCASSTLGGSSYNEQFFGPGTRLTVL.

V and J are TRBV18 and TRBJ2-1; D remains ambiguous. CDR3 size: 13 residues. The germline V gene has CDR1 KGHSH and CDR2 LQKENI. In DNA, the CDR3 is TGTATCAGCTCACTCCAAAGTTTGAATGAGCAGTTCTTC. Translation: CISSLQSLNEQFF.

This clonotype was seen once. The junction differs from germline at one of its ends, possibly a read error. This chain joins TRBV16 and TRBJ2-7; possibly TRBD1 or TRBD2 for D (5 bases each). The CDR3 loop spans 17 amino acids. Germline loops: CDR1 KGHSY, CDR2 FQNENV. CDR3 in DNA: TGTGCCAGGAGCCCCTACCTGGGGGTGCTGGAATACTACGAGCAGTACTTC. Translating gives CARSPYLGVLEYYEQYF.

Turning to this clonotype: One end of the junction varies from germline; a read error may be responsible. This rearrangement joins TRBV5-6 to TRBJ2-2; possible D gene TRBD2, 5 bases. The CDR3 has 15 residues. Germline V CDR1 and CDR2: SGHDT, YYEEEE. The CDR3 DNA follows: TGTGCCAGCAGCTTTCAAGGATGGGAATCCGGGGAGCAGTTTTTT. Amino acid sequence: CASSFQGWESGEQFF.

This sequence joins TRBV11-2 and TRBJ2-7, with 8 positions matching TRBD2. Trimming cost V 8 bases and J 6 bases; bases outside gene matches: 15. Germline CDR1 reads SGHAT; CDR2 reads FQNNGV. This CDR3 contains 15 residues. The CDR3: CASCITSGISSEQYF. The DNA of the CDR3 is TGTGCCAGCTGCATAACTAGCGGTATAAGCAGCGAGCAGTACTTC.

About this clonotype itself: A much larger clone lies one base from this, so it may be a read error. The gene calls are TRBV7-9 and TRBJ2-7, with 7 bases identical to TRBD1. The germline V gene encodes CDR1 SEHNR and CDR2 FQNEAQ (reference sequence). The length of the CDR3 is 14 residues. V lost 6 bases to trimming and J lost 4 bases; unmatched junction nucleotides: 9. The CDR3 nucleotides read TGTGCCAGCAGATTCGAAGACAGGGCTTACGAGCAGTACTTC. Translated, it gives CASRFEDRAYEQYF.

Only one count was recorded for this clonotype. This is likely a read error, given that the CDR3 carries no conserved phenylalanine or tryptophan at its end. The chain uses TRBV4-1 and TRBJ2-1; TRBD2 matches at 7 bases. There are 15 residues in the CDR3. Germline lookup yields CDR1 MGHRA and CDR2 YSYEKL. CDR3 residues: CTSSPLAATYSEQFY. The CDR3 DNA sequence: TGCACCAGCAGCCCTCTAGCGGCAACCTACAGTGAGCAGTTCTAC.

On this clonotype: Just one base apart from a much larger clone, this may be a read error. The V and J genes are TRBV28 and TRBJ1-5; 12 nucleotides align to TRBD1. The CDR3 sequence is 16 residues long. Trimming removed 7 bases from V and 6 bases from J; junction bases left unmatched: 10. Germline V gene data show CDR1 as MDHEN and CDR2 as SYDVKM. The CDR3 DNA sequence: TGTGCCAGCAAGCCCCGGGACAGGGGGCCTATTCAGCCCCAGCATTTT. Residues: CASKPRDRGPIQPQHF.

This clonotype was picked up many times. CDR3 sequence reads: CASSYATGADTQYF. The CDR3 DNA sequence: TGTGCCAGCAGTTACGCGACAGGGGCAGATACGCAGTATTTT. The chain carries TRBV6-5 and TRBJ2-3; the match to TRBD1 covers 8 bases. The CDR3 extends over 14 amino acids. CDR1 is MNHEY and CDR2 is SVGAGI in the germline V gene. The junction had 2 bases not matched to a gene; V was cut back by 2 bases and J by 4 bases.

Remarks on this clonotype: It is likely a read error, because the conserved phenylalanine at the end of the CDR3 is missing. This chain uses TRBV11-2 with TRBJ2-7; perhaps TRBD1 as D (5 bases). Trimming pared 1 base from V and 7 bases from J, leaving 17 bases between. The CDR3 extends over 15 amino acids. Germline V CDR1 and CDR2: SGHAT, FQNNGV. The chain's CDR3 is CASSLAPGHGYEQYL. The CDR3 nucleotides are TGTGCCAGCAGCTTAGCCCCAGGGCATGGCTATGAGCAGTACCTC.

The chain employs TRBV6-6 and TRBJ1-6, with TRBD1 as a possible D gene (6 bases). Trimming removed 6 bases from V and 7 bases from J, with 16 bases in between. CDR3 size: 15 residues. Germline V lookup: CDR1 MNHNY, CDR2 SVGAGI (reference sequence). CDR3 residues: CASSRTGQSNSPLHF. The CDR3 bases are TGTGCCAGCAGCCGGACCGGACAGTCGAATTCACCCCTCCACTTT.

A remark on this clonotype: A single base separates this from a much larger clone, so it may be a read error. J is TRBJ2-2 and V is TRBV6-6, with D possibly TRBD2 on 5 matching bases. The CDR3 totals 14 residues. Per germline, CDR1 MNHNY and CDR2 SVGAGI (reference sequence). The CDR3 sequence is CASSYNLGTGELSF. The CDR3, as DNA: TGTGCCAGCAGTTACAATCTGGGCACCGGGGAGCTGTCTTTT.

As for this clonotype: Just one base apart from a much larger clone, this may be a read error. The V and J genes are TRBV29-1 and TRBJ2-7, with D uncertain. Germline lookup yields CDR1 SQVTM and CDR2 ANQGSEA. The CDR3 runs 13 residues. Trimming cost V 4 bases and J 2 bases, with 12 bases left between them. The CDR3 loop is CSVALVETYEQYF. In DNA, the CDR3 is TGCAGCGTTGCGCTGGTGGAAACCTACGAGCAGTACTTC.

The table lists this clonotype with a count of one. A much larger clone lies one base from this, so it may be a read error. The gene calls are TRBV6-2 or TRBV6-3 and TRBJ2-7, with 8 bases that match TRBD1. The CDR3 consists of 13 residues. The germline gives CDR1 MNHEY, CDR2 SVGEGT. This CDR3 is CASSWTGKYEQCF. CDR3 DNA sequence: TGTGCCAGCAGTTGGACAGGGAAGTACGAGCAGTGCTTC.

A note on this clonotype: A read error may produce the germline difference seen at one junction end. The gene calls are TRBV6-1 and TRBJ2-3; the D gene could be TRBD1 or TRBD2 (7 bases each). The CDR3 contains 21 residues. From germline, CDR1 is MNHNS and CDR2 SASEGT. The CDR3 sequence is CANSEASETGRLAVGTDTQYF. CDR3 bases: TGTGCCAACAGTGAAGCGAGCGAGACAGGGCGTCTAGCGGTCGGGACAGATACGCAGTATTTT.

This clonotype was found a few times. The rearrangement joins TRBV30 to TRBJ2-7, with 8 bases that match TRBD1. Per the germline V gene, CDR1 is GTSNPN and CDR2 is SVGIG (reference sequence). Trimming at V came to 3 bases and at J to 2 bases, leaving 6 bases not matched to a gene. The CDR3 consists of 14 residues. CDR3 in DNA: TGTGCCTGGAGCCTCGGGACAGGACCCTACGAGCAGTACTTC. Protein sequence: CAWSLGTGPYEQYF.

The rearrangement links TRBV28 to TRBJ2-7, with 8 bases lining up with TRBD1. Germline CDR1 MDHEN, CDR2 SYDVKM. The CDR3 spans 14 residues. V shed 2 bases, J shed 3 bases, and the junction held 3 bases outside the gene matches. The CDR3 DNA is TGTGCCAGCAGTTTACAGGACAGGGTCTACGAGCAGTACTTC. This translates into CASSLQDRVYEQYF.

As concerns this clonotype: This may come from a read error, since a much larger clone is one base off. The V gene is TRBV6-1, the J gene TRBJ2-5; TRBD1 agrees at 7 bases. Germline V gene sequence: CDR1 MNHNS, CDR2 SASEGT. V lost 7 bases and J lost 1; bases outside the gene matches: 9. This CDR3 is 15 amino acids long. The CDR3 DNA sequence: TGTGCCAGCAACAGACAGGGCGGGCTCCAAGAGACCCAGTACTTC. Its translation is CASNRQGGLQETQYF.